The 5 T cell receptor beta chains below come from one sample, sequenced in a study of regulatory T cells in long-lasting Graves disease. With iRepertoire HTBI primers and Arm-PCR of CDR3 regions, TCR beta libraries were built. TCRdb used MiXCR to reprocess the multiplex PCR reads, holding one entry per CDR3 protein. The table includes around 250,000 distinct CDR3 sequences, just over 20% detected once. Time point meaning: newly diagnosed GD, antithyroid drugs for less than 3 months. PBMCs were the source of the RNA used for TCR sequencing. The source material was peripheral blood mononuclear cells (PBMCs), sampled at new diagnosis, from a patient treated with antithyroid drugs. All receptors come from a female donor with Graves disease.

The sample holds many counts of this clonotype. The rearrangement links TRBV7-6 to TRBJ2-2; D is ambiguous. This CDR3 has 13 amino acids. Deletions cut 1 base from V and 6 bases from J, with 6 bases between. Per germline, CDR1 SGHVS and CDR2 FNYEAQ. The CDR3 DNA follows: TGTGCCAGCAGCTTAGGATTGTCCGGGGAGCTGTTTTTT. It encodes CASSLGLSGELFF.

The gene calls are TRBV4-2 and TRBJ1-4; D may be TRBD1 (6 bases). V was pared by 4 bases and J by 7 bases, with 16 bases between. The germline V gene has CDR1 LGHNA and CDR2 YNFKEQ. The CDR3 contains 15 residues. As DNA, the CDR3 is TGTGCCAGCAGCCCCCGGGACACCCAAACTGAAAAACTGTTTTTT. Translation gives CASSPRDTQTEKLFF.

This chain joins TRBV7-9 and TRBJ2-7, with D uncertain. Trimming pared 1 base from V and 6 bases from J, leaving 4 bases between. Germline CDR1 is SEHNR and CDR2 is FQNEAQ (reference sequence). The CDR3 is 11 amino acids. The CDR3 DNA sequence: TGTGCCAGCAGCTTAGGGGCCGAGCAGTACTTC. Its translation is CASSLGAEQYF.

This clonotype was seen at least ten times. The V gene is TRBV20-1, the J gene TRBJ2-5, with 13 bases aligning to TRBD2. Germline V gene sequence: CDR1 DFQATT, CDR2 SNEGSKA (reference sequence). The CDR3 covers 14 residues. V trimming: 4 bases; J trimming: 5 bases; junction bases outside the gene matches: 4. CDR3 in DNA: TGCAGTGCTACGACTAGCGGGGGGTGGGAGACCCAGTACTTC. Its translation: CSATTSGGWETQYF.

The chain joins TRBV29-1 to TRBJ1-2, with 7 bases lining up with TRBD1. Looked up from germline, CDR1 is SQVTM and CDR2 is ANQGSEA. This CDR3 is 17 amino acids long. Losses at the gene ends were 3 bases for V and 2 bases for J; bases not matched to a gene: 15. The CDR3 is CSVDENLDKQGNYGYTF. DNA for the CDR3: TGCAGCGTTGACGAAAATTTGGATAAACAGGGGAACTATGGCTACACCTTC.